This T cell receptor (beta chain) was retrieved from a study of shared clonotypes between healthy human individuals (dated by TCRdb to the early 2020s). Regarding the study in general: The cohort included three men and two women between 18 and 49 years of age. For each donor, CD4 naive and CD4 memory were each run on three plates, CD8 naive on two plates, and CD8 memory on one plate. To increase sequencing depth and limit assay-specific biases, different laboratories used diverse techniques to prepare libraries and sequence TCR repertoires. Leukapheresis yielded between about 0.94 and 8.9 billion PBMCs per donor. To estimate repertoire size and how much clonotype sharing occurs between individuals, the study deeply sequenced the blood TCR repertoires of 4 to 6 healthy adults. Overall study results and their limits: Only blood was sampled, and tissue TCR repertoires likely differ from those in blood. Because the study included a small number of donors, the genetic and exposure-history diversity represented was limited. Higher generation probabilities were observed for clonotypes shared by all four sorted-subset donors than for non-shared clonotypes. Incomplete sequencing was indicated by rarefaction of sorted-subset datasets, despite the large sequencing depth. Roughly 5% of naive CD4, 3% to 3.5% of naive CD8, roughly 2.5% of memory CD4, and 0.4% of memory CD8 clonotypes were shared across several donors. Based on pairwise subsampling, the degree of clonotype sharing among donors was expected to be affected by sequencing depth. Naive subsets generally had larger estimated clonotype richness than memory subsets did.

Using the deep immunoSEQ assay, TCR CDR3 regions were amplified from genomic DNA by multiplex PCR. Genomic DNA extracted from each cell subset was distributed evenly over all wells of several immunoSEQ 96-well plates, and each plate served as one replicate. For sorted subsets, about 200 ng genomic DNA, equal to 25,000 to 35,000 T cell genomes, was loaded into each replicate PCR. The purified libraries were quantified using a Qubit 3.0 fluorometer, sized with a Bioanalyzer 2100, and then quantified again using the KAPA Library Quantification kit. Every immunoSEQ 96-well plate was sequenced on a separate single-read 150-cycle Illumina NextSeq 550 flow cell. In the paper's pipeline: The immunoSEQ output contained only junctional sequences without quality scores, so filtering could not match that applied to full-length reads. Sequences were annotated with PyIR, a Python wrapper for IgBLAST v1.9, and V/J genes and CDR3 were assigned using IMGT germline references. Reads were removed for weak V/J assignments (E-value above 1e-6), missing CDR3, stop codons, out-of-frame junctions, or ambiguous translated residues. V3J clonotypes were defined as sequences sharing an identical inferred V gene, J gene, and CDR3 amino acid sequence. To compute the percentage overlap between repertoires, the number of shared unique clonotypes was divided by the size of the smaller repertoire. RTK rarefaction, the Chao1 estimator, and Recon v2.1 estimates of unobserved clonotypes were used to assess repertoire richness. OLGA was used to compute generation probabilities for all TCRbeta clonotypes that the gDNA method yielded from several donors. TCRdb stores this immuneACCESS table with in-frame sequences only. Part of the clones is absent; in the studies checked, under half of the shortfall reflects unresolved V genes, and no reason is known for the rest. V and J calls and clone size are as listed in that table; D and trimming were resolved from the DNA. This sample comprises over a million clones, about 84% of them detected only once. In total, the top ten clones hold 0.5% to 0.6% of the sample.

Healthy HIV-negative adults with no recently reported acute infections or vaccinations were included as donors. Every donor was a Caucasian adult residing in Nashville, Tennessee, USA. CD4+ T cells were enriched by magnetic negative selection, after which naive cells were positively selected on CD45RA and the negative fraction was taken as the memory subset. Blood was obtained by leukapheresis, after which PBMCs were separated by Ficoll-Histopaque density gradient centrifugation and cryopreserved in liquid nitrogen vapor phase. Purity and quantity of every magnetically sorted T cell population were checked by analytical flow cytometry. From each sorted fraction, genomic DNA was isolated and quantified by UV absorbance on a Nanodrop 2000c. CDR1 is given as MDHEN and CDR2 as SYDVKM, both from the germline V gene. The CDR3 measures 16 amino acids from cysteine to phenylalanine. The DNA shown is the 48-base CDR3, in frame from base 1. Trimming at the junction amounts to 2 bases on V and 2 bases on J, and the germline ends lie 14 bases apart.

This clone was detected only once. It has no known antigen specificity. No clone much larger than this one lies a single base away; base qualities are absent. In this chain, TRBV28 is recombined with TRBJ2-3; D gene: possibly TRBD2, on 7 matching bases. The clonotype comes from a young man in good health. Some clones in this sample may be carry-over from other donors' samples. What was sequenced was memory CD4+ T cells from PBMCs. According to the study, the label for this sample's cell subset or site signals: CD45RA-negative fraction. The sequenced DNA is TGTGCCAGCAGTTTAGGGGGGGCTAGCTCCACAGATACGCAGTATTTT. Translated, it gives CASSLGGASSTDTQYF.